This entry features one T cell receptor beta chain sequence. Antigen unknown. The data derive from a study of a mutant IDH1 vaccine in newly diagnosed glioma. The CDR3 totals 16 residues. Trimming at V came to 0 bases and at J to 9 bases, leaving 6 bases not matched to a gene. Germline CDR1 and CDR2: LGHNA and YNFKEQ. Assay used: immunoSEQ multiplex PCR; TCRdb lists only in-frame clones, some missing. The data show 20,000 to 25,000 clones, with roughly 86% seen just once and approximately 13% held by the top ten. Regarding time point: week 23, last vaccination. Topical imiquimod was applied with each vaccine dose, which held 300 ug of mutant IDH1 20-mer peptide. Donor tumors were new WHO grade 3 or 4 IDH1-mutant, ATRX-lost astrocytomas.

The TCR sequence derives from a man aged 25-45 years with glioma. The specimen comprised PBMCs, sampled from a glioma patient whose treatment included an IDH1 peptide vaccine. V is TRBV4-2 and J is TRBJ2-1; TRBD2 matches at 12 bases. CDR3: CASSQETSGRKGEQFF. The CDR3 nucleotides are TGTGCCAGCAGCCAAGAGACTAGCGGGAGAAAGGGTGAGCAGTTCTTC.